This TCR beta chain was captured in a study of cytomegalovirus exposure and HLA in healthy donors. General study findings and limits: It was reportedly the case that the classifier diagnosed cytomegalovirus status with high specificity and sensitivity.

To note about this clone: Antigen unknown.

Germline assignment: CDR1 GTSNPN and CDR2 SVGIG (reference sequence). V was cut by 5 bases and J by 2 bases, with 12 bases left in between. This CDR3 is 13 amino acids long. TCRdb's copy holds only in-frame clones and misses some; the assay was immunoSEQ multiplex PCR. The sample lists roughly 330,000 clones, around 90% occurring once. The chain has TRBV30 and TRBJ1-1; D is perhaps TRBD1 (6 bases). The sequenced material came from PBMCs. The clonotype was recovered from a woman in her 30s in good health and CMV-seropositive. The CDR3 here is CAWGGDKNTEAFF. The CDR3 DNA reads TGTGCCTGGGGAGGGGACAAAAACACTGAAGCTTTCTTT.